This T cell receptor beta chain was sequenced during a study of blood T cell repertoires in COVID-19. This clone was picked up one time. The method was immunoSEQ multiplex PCR; TCRdb's version includes in-frame clones alone and lacks a portion of them. The table records about 480,000 clones, 85% to 90% of them present only once. The germline V and J ends were trimmed by 2 bases and 0 bases, with 8 bases remaining between them. This CDR3 has 15 amino acids. CDR1 and CDR2 from the germline V gene are KGHSH and LQKENI. The receptor was isolated from a woman between 35 and 50 years old who had recovered from COVID-19. Sequencing was performed on PBMCs or T cells enriched from blood (not recorded which). This chain joins TRBV18 and TRBJ1-3; the D is unclear. CDR3 amino acids: CASSPREYSGNTIYF. The CDR3 region has the DNA TGTGCCAGCTCACCAAGGGAGTACTCTGGAAACACCATATATTTT.